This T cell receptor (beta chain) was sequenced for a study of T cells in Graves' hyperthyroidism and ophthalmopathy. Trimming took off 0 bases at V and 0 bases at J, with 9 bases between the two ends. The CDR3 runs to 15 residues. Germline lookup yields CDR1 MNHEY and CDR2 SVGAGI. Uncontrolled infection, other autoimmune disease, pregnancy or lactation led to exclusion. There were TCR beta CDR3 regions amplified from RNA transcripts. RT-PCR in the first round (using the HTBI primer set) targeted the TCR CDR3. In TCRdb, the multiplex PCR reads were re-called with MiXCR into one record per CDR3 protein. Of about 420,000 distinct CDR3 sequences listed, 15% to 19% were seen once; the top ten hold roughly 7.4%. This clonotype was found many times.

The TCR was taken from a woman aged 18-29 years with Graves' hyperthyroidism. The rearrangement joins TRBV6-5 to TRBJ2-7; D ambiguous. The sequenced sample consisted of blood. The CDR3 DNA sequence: TGTGCCAGCAGTTACTCCCCGGTGGACTCCTACGAGCAGTACTTC. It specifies CASSYSPVDSYEQYF.